One and the same sample provided the 6 T cell receptor beta chains below, sequenced in a study of beta chain features in type 1 diabetes. Since all of the isolated RNA was reverse transcribed, expressed TCRB transcripts were what got sequenced. Produced via immunoSEQ multiplex PCR; TCRdb's table is partial and in-frame only. This sample carries over 150,000 clones, less than 15% of them seen once, and the ten largest clones take 0.6% to 0.8%. The specimen sequenced was central memory CD4+ T cells from blood. Source of these receptors: a woman between 18 and 29 years old in good health.

There are a few counts of this clone. The chain recombines TRBV5-1 with TRBJ1-1, with no clear D. V lost 6 bases and J 2 bases, leaving 14 bases between the germline ends. Germline values: CDR1 SGHRS, CDR2 YFSETQ. The CDR3 sequence is 14 residues long. CDR3: CASTPSQTNTEAFF. The CDR3 DNA follows: TGCGCCAGCACGCCTTCCCAGACTAACACTGAAGCTTTCTTT.

As regards this clone: This CDR3 is also generated by other DNA sequences in the sample. The genes are TRBV7-6 and TRBJ2-2; 10 bases are a match to TRBD2. The CDR3 is 16 amino acids. V lost 5 bases and J lost 2; bases outside the gene matches: 5. Germline assignment: CDR1 SGHVS and CDR2 FNYEAQ. The CDR3 here is CASSARTSGNTGELFF. The CDR3 coding sequence is TGTGCCAGCAGCGCCCGGACTAGCGGCAACACCGGGGAGCTGTTTTTT.

This clone appeared a few times. The CDR3: CAISEGLEQYF. For the CDR3, the DNA is TGTGCCATCAGTGAGGGCCTGGAGCAGTACTTC. The rearrangement links TRBV10-3 to TRBJ2-7; no firm D call. There are 11 residues in the CDR3. CDR1 ENHRY and CDR2 SYGVKD come from the germline V gene. Deletions cut 2 bases from V and 7 bases from J, with 6 bases between.

This rearrangement joins TRBV27 to TRBJ2-7, with 7 bases aligning to TRBD1. From germline, CDR1 is MNHEY and CDR2 SMNVEV (reference sequence). The V segment lost 6 bases and the J segment 5 bases; nucleotides outside the gene matches: 7. The length of the CDR3 is 13 residues. The CDR3 sequence: CASSQDRPHEQYF. The CDR3 DNA follows: TGTGCCAGCAGCCAGGACAGGCCCCACGAGCAGTACTTC.

The chain uses TRBV19 and TRBJ1-5, with D maybe TRBD1 (5 bases). The CDR3 is 14 amino acids. V was clipped by 3 bases and J by 6 bases, with 12 bases between them. Per the germline V gene, CDR1 is LNHDA and CDR2 is SQIVND (reference sequence). CDR3 residues: CASSIGGVSQPQHF. In nucleotides, the CDR3 is TGTGCCAGTAGTATCGGAGGGGTTAGTCAGCCCCAGCATTTT. Full variable domain (outside the CDR3, taken from reference TRBV19 and TRBJ1-5): DGGITQSPKYLFRKEGQNVTLSCEQNLNHDAMYWYRQDPGQGLRLIYYSQIVNDFQKGDIAEGYSVSREKKESFPLTVTSAQKNPTAFYLCASSIGGVSQPQHFGDGTRLSIL.

This clone was found a few times. The chain recombines TRBV7-8 with TRBJ2-7; 8 bases match TRBD1. Per the germline V gene, CDR1 is SGHVS and CDR2 is FQNEAQ. The CDR3 sequence is 15 residues long. J gave up 3 bases and V 5 bases, and 9 bases lay outside the gene matches. CDR3 sequence reads: CASSQMDRAGYEQYF. CDR3 bases: TGTGCCAGCAGCCAGATGGACAGGGCAGGCTACGAGCAGTACTTC. The whole variable domain, filled in from reference TRBV7-8 and TRBJ2-7, reads GAGVSQSPRYKVAKRGQDVALRCDPISGHVSLFWYQQALGQGPEFLTYFQNEAQLDKSGLPSDRFFAERPEGSVSTLKIQRTQQEDSAVYLCASSQMDRAGYEQYFGPGTRLTVT.